The subject of this entry is one T cell receptor beta chain. Its target is not known. The data are from a study of cytomegalovirus exposure and HLA in healthy donors. Study conclusions and caveats: In vitro experiments confirmed that three CMV-associated chains were specific for CMV antigens. In a later analysis, TCR beta V- and J-gene trimming showed a link to a missense DCLRE1C variant.

In the PCR, 60 Vbeta and 13 Jbeta primers were used. Only in-frame clones appear in the TCRdb table, and some are missing; sequencing was by immunoSEQ multiplex PCR. The repertoire holds 120,000 to 150,000 clones, approximately 71% seen once, with 4.5% to 6% in the top ten. Sequences were obtained from PBMCs. The TCR was taken from a woman aged 50 to 60 in good health and CMV-seronegative.

CDR3 nucleotides: TGTGCCAGCAGCTCTCACAGGGGGGACCTCCCCCTCCACTTT. Encoded protein: CASSSHRGDLPLHF. The chain carries TRBV6-5 and TRBJ1-6, with TRBD1 matching 8 bases. V shed 6 bases and J 13 bases; nucleotides not matched to a gene: 11. This CDR3 comprises 14 residues. The V gene's germline CDR1 is MNHEY and CDR2 SVGAGI.